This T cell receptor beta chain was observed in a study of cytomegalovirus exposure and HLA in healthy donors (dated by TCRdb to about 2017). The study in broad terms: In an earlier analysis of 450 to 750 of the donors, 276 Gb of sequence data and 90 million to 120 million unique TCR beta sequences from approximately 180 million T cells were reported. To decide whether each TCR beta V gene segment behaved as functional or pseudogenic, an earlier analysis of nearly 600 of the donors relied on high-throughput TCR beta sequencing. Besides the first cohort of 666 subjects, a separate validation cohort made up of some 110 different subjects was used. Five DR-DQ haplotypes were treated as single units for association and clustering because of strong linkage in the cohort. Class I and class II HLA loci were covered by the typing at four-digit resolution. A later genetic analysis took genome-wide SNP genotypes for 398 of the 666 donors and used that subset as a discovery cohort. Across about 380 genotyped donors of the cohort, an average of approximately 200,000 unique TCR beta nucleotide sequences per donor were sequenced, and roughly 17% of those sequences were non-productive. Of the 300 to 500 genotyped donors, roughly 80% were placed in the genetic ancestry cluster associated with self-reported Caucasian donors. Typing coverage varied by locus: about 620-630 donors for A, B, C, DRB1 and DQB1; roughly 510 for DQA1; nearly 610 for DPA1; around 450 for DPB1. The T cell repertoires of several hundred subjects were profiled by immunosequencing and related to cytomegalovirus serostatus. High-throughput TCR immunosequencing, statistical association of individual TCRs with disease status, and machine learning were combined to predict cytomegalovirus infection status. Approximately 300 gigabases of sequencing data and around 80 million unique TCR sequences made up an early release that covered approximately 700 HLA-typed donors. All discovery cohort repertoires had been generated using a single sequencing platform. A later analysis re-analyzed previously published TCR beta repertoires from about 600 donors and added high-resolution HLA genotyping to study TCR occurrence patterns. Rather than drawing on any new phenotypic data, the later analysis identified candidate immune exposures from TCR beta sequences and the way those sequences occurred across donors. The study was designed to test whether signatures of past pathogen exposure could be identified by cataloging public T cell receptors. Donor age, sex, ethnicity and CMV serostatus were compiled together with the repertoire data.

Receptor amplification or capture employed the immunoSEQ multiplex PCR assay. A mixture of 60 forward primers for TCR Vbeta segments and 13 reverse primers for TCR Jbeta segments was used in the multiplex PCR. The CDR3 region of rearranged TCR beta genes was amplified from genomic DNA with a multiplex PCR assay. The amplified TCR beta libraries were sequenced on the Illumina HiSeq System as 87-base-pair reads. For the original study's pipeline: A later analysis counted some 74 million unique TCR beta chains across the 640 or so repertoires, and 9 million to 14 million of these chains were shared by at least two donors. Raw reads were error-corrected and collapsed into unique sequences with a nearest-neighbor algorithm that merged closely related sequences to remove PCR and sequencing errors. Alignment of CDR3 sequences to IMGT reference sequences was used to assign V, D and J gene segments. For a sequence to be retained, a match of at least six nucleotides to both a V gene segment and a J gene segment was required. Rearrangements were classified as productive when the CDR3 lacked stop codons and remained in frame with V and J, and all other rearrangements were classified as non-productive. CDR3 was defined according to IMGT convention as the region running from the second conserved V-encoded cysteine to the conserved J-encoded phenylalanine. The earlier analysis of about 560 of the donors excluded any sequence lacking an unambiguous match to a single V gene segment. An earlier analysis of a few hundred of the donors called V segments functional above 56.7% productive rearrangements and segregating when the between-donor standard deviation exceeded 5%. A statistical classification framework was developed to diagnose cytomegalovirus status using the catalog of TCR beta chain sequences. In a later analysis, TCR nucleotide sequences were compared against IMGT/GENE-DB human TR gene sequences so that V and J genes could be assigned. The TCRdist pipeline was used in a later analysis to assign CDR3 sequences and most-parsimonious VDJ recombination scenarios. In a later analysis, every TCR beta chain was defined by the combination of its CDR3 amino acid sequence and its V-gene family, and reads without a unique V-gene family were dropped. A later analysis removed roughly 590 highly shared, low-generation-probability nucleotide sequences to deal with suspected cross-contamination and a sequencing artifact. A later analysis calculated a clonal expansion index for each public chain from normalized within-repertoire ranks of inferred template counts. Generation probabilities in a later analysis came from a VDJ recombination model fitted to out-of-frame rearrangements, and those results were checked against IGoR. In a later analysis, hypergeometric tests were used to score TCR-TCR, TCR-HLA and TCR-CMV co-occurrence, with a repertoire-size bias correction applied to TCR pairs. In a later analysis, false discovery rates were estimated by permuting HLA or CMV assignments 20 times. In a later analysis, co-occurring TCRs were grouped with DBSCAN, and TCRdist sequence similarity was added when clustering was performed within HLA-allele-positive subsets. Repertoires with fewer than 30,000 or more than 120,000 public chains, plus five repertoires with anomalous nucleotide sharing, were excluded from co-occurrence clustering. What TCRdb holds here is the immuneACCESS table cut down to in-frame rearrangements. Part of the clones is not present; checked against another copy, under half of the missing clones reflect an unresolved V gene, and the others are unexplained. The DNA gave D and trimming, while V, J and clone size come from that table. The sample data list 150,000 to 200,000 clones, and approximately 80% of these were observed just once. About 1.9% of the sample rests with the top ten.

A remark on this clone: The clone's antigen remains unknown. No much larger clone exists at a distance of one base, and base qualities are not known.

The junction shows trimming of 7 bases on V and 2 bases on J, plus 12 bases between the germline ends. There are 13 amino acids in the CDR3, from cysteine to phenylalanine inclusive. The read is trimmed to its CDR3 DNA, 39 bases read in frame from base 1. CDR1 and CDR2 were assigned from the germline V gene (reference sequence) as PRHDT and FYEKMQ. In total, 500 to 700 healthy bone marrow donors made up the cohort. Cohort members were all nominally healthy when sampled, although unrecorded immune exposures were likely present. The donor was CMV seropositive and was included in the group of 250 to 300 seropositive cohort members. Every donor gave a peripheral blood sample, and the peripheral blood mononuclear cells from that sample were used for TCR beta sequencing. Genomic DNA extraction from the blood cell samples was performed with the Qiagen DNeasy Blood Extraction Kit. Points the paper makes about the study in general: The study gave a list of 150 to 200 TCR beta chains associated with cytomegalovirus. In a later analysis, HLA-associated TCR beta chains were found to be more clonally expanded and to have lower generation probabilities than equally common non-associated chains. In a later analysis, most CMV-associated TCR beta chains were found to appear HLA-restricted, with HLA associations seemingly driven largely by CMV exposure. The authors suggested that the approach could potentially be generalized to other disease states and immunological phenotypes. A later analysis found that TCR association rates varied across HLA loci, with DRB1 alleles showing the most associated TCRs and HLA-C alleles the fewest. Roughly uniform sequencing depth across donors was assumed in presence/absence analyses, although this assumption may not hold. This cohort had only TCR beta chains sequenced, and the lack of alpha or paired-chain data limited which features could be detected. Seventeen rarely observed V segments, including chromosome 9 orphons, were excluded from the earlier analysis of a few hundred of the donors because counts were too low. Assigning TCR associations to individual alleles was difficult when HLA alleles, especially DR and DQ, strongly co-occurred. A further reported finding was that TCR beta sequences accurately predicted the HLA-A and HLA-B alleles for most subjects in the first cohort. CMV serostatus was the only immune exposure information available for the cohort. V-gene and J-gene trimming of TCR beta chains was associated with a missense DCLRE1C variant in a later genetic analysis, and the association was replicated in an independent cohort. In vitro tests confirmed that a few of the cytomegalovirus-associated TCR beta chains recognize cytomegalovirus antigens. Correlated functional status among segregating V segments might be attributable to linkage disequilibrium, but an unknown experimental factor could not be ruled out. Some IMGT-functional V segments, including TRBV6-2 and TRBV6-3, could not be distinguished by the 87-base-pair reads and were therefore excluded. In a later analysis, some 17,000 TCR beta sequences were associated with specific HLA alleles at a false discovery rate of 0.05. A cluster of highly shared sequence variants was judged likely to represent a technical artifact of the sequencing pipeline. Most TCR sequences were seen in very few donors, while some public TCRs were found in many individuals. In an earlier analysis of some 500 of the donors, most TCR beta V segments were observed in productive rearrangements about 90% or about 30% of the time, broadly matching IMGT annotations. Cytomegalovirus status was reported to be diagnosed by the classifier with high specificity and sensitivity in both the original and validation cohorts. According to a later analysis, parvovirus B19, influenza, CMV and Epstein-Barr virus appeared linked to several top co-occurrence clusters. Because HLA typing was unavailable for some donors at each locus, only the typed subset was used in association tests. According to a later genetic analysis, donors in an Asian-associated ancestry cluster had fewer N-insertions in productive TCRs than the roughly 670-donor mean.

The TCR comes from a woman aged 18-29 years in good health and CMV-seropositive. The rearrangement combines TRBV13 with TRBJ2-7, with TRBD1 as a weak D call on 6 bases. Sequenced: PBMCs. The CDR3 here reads CASNKQGAYEQYF. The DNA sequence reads TGTGCCAGCAACAAACAGGGAGCCTACGAGCAGTACTTC. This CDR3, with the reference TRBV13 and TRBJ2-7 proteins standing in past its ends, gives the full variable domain AAGVIQSPRHLIKEKRETATLKCYPIPRHDTVYWYQQGPGQDPQFLISFYEKMQSDKGSIPDRFSAQQFSDYHSELNMSSLELGDSALYFCASNKQGAYEQYFGPGTRLTVT.